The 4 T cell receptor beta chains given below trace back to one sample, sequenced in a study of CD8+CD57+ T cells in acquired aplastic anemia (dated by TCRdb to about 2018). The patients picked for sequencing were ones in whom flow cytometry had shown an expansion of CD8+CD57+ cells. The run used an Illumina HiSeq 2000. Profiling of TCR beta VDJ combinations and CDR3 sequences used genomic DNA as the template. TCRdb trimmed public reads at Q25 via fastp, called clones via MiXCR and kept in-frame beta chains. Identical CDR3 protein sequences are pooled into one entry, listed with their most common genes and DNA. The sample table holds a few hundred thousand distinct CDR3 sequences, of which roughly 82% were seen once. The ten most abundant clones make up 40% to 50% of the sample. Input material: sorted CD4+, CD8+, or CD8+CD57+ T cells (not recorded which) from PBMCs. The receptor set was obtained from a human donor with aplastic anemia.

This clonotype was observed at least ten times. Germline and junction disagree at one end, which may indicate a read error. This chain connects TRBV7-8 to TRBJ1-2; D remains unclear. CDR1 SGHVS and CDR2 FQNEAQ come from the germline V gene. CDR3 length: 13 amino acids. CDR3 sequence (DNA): TGTGCCAGCAGCTTAGCGGGAGGTCCCGATACGCAGTTT. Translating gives CASSLAGGPDTQF.

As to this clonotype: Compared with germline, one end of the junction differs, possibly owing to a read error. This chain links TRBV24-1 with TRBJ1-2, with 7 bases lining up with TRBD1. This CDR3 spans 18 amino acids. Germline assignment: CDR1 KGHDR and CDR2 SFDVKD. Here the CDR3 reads CATSDKKTGVGGLNGYTF. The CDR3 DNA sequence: TGTGCCACCAGTGACAAGAAAACAGGGGTCGGAGGGCTAAATGGGTACACCTTC.

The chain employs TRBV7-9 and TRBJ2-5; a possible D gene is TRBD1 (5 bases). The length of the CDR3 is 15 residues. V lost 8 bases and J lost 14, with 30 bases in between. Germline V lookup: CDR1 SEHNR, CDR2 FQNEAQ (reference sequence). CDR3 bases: TGTGCCAGCGGGGCTAGGGGCACAGATACGCAGTATCTTTACTTC. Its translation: CASGARGTDTQYLYF.

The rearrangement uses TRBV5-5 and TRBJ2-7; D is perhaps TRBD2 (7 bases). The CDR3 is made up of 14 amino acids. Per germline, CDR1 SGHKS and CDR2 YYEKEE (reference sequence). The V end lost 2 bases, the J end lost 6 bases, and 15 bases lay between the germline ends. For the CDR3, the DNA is TGTGCCAGCAGCTTTGTTGGGGGGGCGGGCGAGCAGTACTTC. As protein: CASSFVGGAGEQYF.